A single sample gave rise to the 20 T cell receptor beta chains below, sequenced in a study of T cells in Graves' hyperthyroidism and ophthalmopathy. RNA transcripts gave rise to amplified TCR beta CDR3 regions. HTBI primers were used for first-round RT-PCR of the TCR CDR3. Using its own MiXCR run on the multiplex PCR reads, TCRdb lists one record per CDR3 protein. This table has some 760,000 distinct CDR3 sequences, less than 15% appearing once. The sequenced sample consisted of blood. All receptors derive from a woman aged 18 to 35 with Graves' hyperthyroidism.

This clonotype showed up many times. This CDR3 is CASSLEGNTIYF. In DNA, the CDR3 is TGTGCCAGCAGCTTAGAAGGAAACACCATATATTTT. The V and J genes are TRBV7-9 and TRBJ1-3, with D uncertain. The CDR3 is made up of 12 amino acids. Germline V gene data show CDR1 as SEHNR and CDR2 as FQNEAQ (reference sequence). Trimming pared 1 base from V and 4 bases from J, leaving 2 bases between.

This clonotype appeared a few times. This chain uses TRBV24-1 with TRBJ2-3, with 10 positions matching TRBD2. Trimming cost V 9 bases and J 4 bases; bases outside gene matches: 9. The CDR3 is 15 amino acids. Germline V gene lookup returns CDR1 KGHDR and CDR2 SFDVKD. The CDR3 is CATGIAGGTADTQYF. CDR3 in DNA: TGTGCCACCGGTATAGCGGGGGGAACTGCAGATACGCAGTATTTT.

The rearrangement uses TRBV29-1 and TRBJ1-1; unclear D gene. This CDR3 spans 13 amino acids. With 2 bases removed from V and 3 bases from J, the gap between germline ends came to 10 bases. Germline CDR1 SQVTM, CDR2 ANQGSEA. CDR3 nucleotides: TGCAGCGTTGAAACATCTGCGGACACTGAAGCTTTCTTT. Its protein product is CSVETSADTEAFF.

The rearrangement uses TRBV7-9 and TRBJ1-4; D remains ambiguous. CDR1 is SEHNR, CDR2 FQNEAQ, per germline (reference sequence). V gave up 5 bases and J gave up 4 bases, with 11 bases separating them. CDR3 length: 14 residues. As DNA, the CDR3 is TGTGCCAGCAGCGTCAGGACGGTTAATGAAAAACTGTTTTTT. Translating gives CASSVRTVNEKLFF. The variable domain in full, completed from reference TRBV7-9 and TRBJ1-4, reads DTGVSQNPRHKITKRGQNVTFRCDPISEHNRLYWYRQTLGQGPEFLTYFQNEAQLEKSRLLSDRFSAERPKGSFSTLEIQRTEQGDSAMYLCASSVRTVNEKLFFGSGTQLSVL.

The CDR3 loop is CASSLTGTRYYNEQFF. The CDR3 DNA reads TGTGCCAGCAGCCTTACCGGGACTAGGTACTACAATGAGCAGTTCTTC. The J gene is TRBJ2-1, the V gene TRBV11-2, with TRBD2 matching over 8 bases. This CDR3 is 16 amino acids long. In germline, CDR1 is SGHAT, CDR2 FQNNGV. V gave up 5 bases and J gave up 3 bases; unmatched junction bases: 9.

This clonotype occurred many times. The chain joins TRBV11-2 to TRBJ2-3, with TRBD2 matching over 10 bases. V lost 5 bases and J lost 5; bases outside the gene matches: 22. The germline CDR1 and CDR2 sequences are SGHAT and FQNNGV. This CDR3 is 20 amino acids long. The CDR3 is CASSGDRLGASGRAVDTQYF. The CDR3 DNA reads as TGTGCCAGCAGCGGTGACAGGCTCGGGGCGAGCGGGAGGGCGGTAGATACGCAGTATTTT.

The sample holds many counts of this clonotype. The V call is TRBV12-3 or TRBV12-4, the J call TRBJ2-1; 7 positions match TRBD2. Germline trimming cut 5 bases from V and 5 bases from J; bases unmatched to any gene: 12. CDR3 length equals 16 residues. In DNA, the CDR3 is TGTGCCAGCAGTCCCCCCATGCAGCGGGGAAACAATGAGCAGTTCTTC. It specifies CASSPPMQRGNNEQFF.

This clonotype came up a few times. The rearrangement uses TRBV6-1 and TRBJ1-1, with a weak D call TRBD1 (6 bases). CDR3 length: 14 amino acids. From germline, CDR1 is MNHNS and CDR2 SASEGT. V shed 6 bases and J shed 3 bases, with 14 bases lying between them. The CDR3 region is CASRHTGIYTEAFF. CDR3 in DNA: TGTGCCAGCAGGCACACAGGGATCTACACTGAAGCTTTCTTT.

This chain links TRBV7-9 with TRBJ2-1; 11 bases line up with TRBD2. The V and J ends lost 4 bases and 8 bases, in that order; junction bases with no gene match: 7. Germline CDR1 SEHNR, CDR2 FQNEAQ (reference sequence). The CDR3 extends over 15 amino acids. CDR3 sequence reads: CASSSYSGRADEQFF. CDR3 DNA sequence: TGTGCCAGCAGCTCCTATAGCGGGAGGGCCGATGAGCAGTTCTTC.

This clonotype was seen more than once but under ten times. The CDR3 protein is CASSEVAGAYQETQYF. The CDR3 DNA follows: TGCGCCAGCAGCGAGGTAGCGGGGGCGTACCAAGAGACCCAGTACTTC. This rearrangement joins TRBV5-1 to TRBJ2-5; 9 bases fit TRBD2. V shed 4 bases and J 0 bases; nucleotides not matched to a gene: 7. Germline V lookup: CDR1 SGHRS, CDR2 YFSETQ. The length of the CDR3 is 16 residues.

This clonotype was detected only a few times. The chain combines TRBV19 with TRBJ1-2, with TRBD1 identical over 9 bases. Trimming cost V 10 bases and J 1 base; bases outside gene matches: 10. The germline V gene has CDR1 LNHDA and CDR2 SQIVND (reference sequence). The CDR3 runs 15 residues. The CDR3 DNA follows: TGTGCCACCACCCCAATGACAGGGGGTAACTATGGCTACACCTTC. It translates to CATTPMTGGNYGYTF.

This clonotype has a count of ten or more. The CDR3 sequence is CASRPDRLINQPQHF. For the CDR3, the DNA is TGTGCCAGCAGGCCCGACAGGCTAATCAATCAGCCCCAGCATTTT. This chain uses TRBV6-2 or TRBV6-3 with TRBJ1-5, with D perhaps matching TRBD1 (6 bases). The germline V and J ends were trimmed by 6 bases and 3 bases, with 15 bases remaining between them. The germline V gene encodes CDR1 MNHEY and CDR2 SVGEGT. The CDR3 totals 15 residues.

The sample holds many counts of this clonotype. The gene calls are TRBV2 and TRBJ2-3, with TRBD2 matching over 12 bases. The CDR3 loop spans 17 amino acids. After removal of 1 base from V and 2 bases from J, the junction contained 4 bases not matched to a gene. CDR1 is SNHLY, CDR2 FYNNEI, per germline. For the CDR3, the DNA is TGTGCCAGCAGTGAAGAAGGACTAGCGGGAACCACAGATACGCAGTATTTT. Encoded protein: CASSEEGLAGTTDTQYF. Combining the CDR3 with reference TRBV2 and TRBJ2-3 gives the whole variable domain EPEVTQTPSHQVTQMGQEVILRCVPISNHLYFYWYRQILGQKVEFLVSFYNNEISEKSEIFDDQFSVERPDGSNFTLKIRSTKLEDSAMYFCASSEEGLAGTTDTQYFGPGTRLTVL.

At least ten counts were recorded for this clonotype. The chain couples TRBV7-9 to TRBJ2-7, with 9 bases matching TRBD2. The CDR3 totals 18 residues. CDR1 is SEHNR and CDR2 is FQNEAQ in the germline V gene (reference sequence). The ends lost 5 bases at V and 8 bases at J; junction bases unmatched: 22. CDR3 DNA: TGTGCCAGCAGCCCCGGTGAGGCGAGACTAGCGGAAGGTCCTAAGCAGTACTTC. Protein sequence: CASSPGEARLAEGPKQYF.

This clonotype was seen a handful of times. The chain links TRBV5-5 to TRBJ2-1; TRBD2 agrees at 11 bases. The CDR3 loop spans 15 amino acids. Germline assignment: CDR1 SGHKS and CDR2 YYEKEE (reference sequence). Trimming cost V 4 bases and J 5 bases; bases outside gene matches: 5. The CDR3 protein is CASSNLAGGHNEQFF. Here the CDR3 DNA reads TGTGCCAGCAGCAACCTAGCGGGAGGCCACAATGAGCAGTTCTTC.

The table lists this clonotype with many counts. The chain employs TRBV12-3 or TRBV12-4 and TRBJ1-5, with a possible D match to TRBD1 (6 bases). V lost 4 bases, J lost 3 bases, and 19 bases lay in between. The CDR3 sequence is 17 residues long. The CDR3 here is CASSWGGADSLNQPQHF. CDR3 DNA sequence: TGTGCCAGCAGTTGGGGGGGAGCGGACAGCCTCAATCAGCCCCAGCATTTT.

This sequence joins TRBV29-1 and TRBJ1-1, with D possibly being TRBD1 (5 bases). V gave up 6 bases and J gave up 2 bases, with 13 bases separating them. This CDR3 has 13 amino acids. CDR1 and CDR2 (germline): SQVTM, ANQGSEA. This CDR3 reads CSVSKDTNTEAFF. The CDR3 DNA is TGCAGCGTGAGTAAGGACACTAACACTGAAGCTTTCTTT.

The rearrangement joins TRBV12-3 or TRBV12-4 to TRBJ1-6; D is unclear. V was pared by 3 bases and J by 0 bases, with 6 bases between. This CDR3 spans 15 amino acids. The CDR3 loop reads CASSFYSSYNSPLHF. CDR3 in DNA: TGTGCCAGCAGTTTTTACTCCTCCTATAATTCACCCCTCCACTTT.

This clonotype appeared a few times. The chain links TRBV14 to TRBJ2-2; the D is unclear. V gave up 2 bases and J gave up 5 bases, with 15 bases separating them. This CDR3 contains 16 residues. Germline V gene lookup returns CDR1 SGHDN and CDR2 FVKESK. CDR3 sequence reads: CASSQYTSGITGELFF. CDR3 nucleotide sequence: TGTGCCAGCAGCCAATATACTTCAGGAATTACCGGGGAGCTGTTTTTT.

This clonotype was seen ten or more times. Here the CDR3 DNA reads TGTGCCAGCAGCTATAACTATGGCTACACCTTC. Translating it yields CASSYNYGYTF. V gene TRBV12-3 or TRBV12-4 combines with J gene TRBJ1-2; D unresolved. Trimming pared 6 bases from V and 1 base from J, leaving 3 bases between. The CDR3 runs to 11 residues.